These 7 T cell receptor beta chains were sequenced from one sample in a study of blood T cell repertoires in COVID-19. Clones were sequenced by immunoSEQ multiplex PCR, and TCRdb holds only the in-frame ones, with some missing. The table records about 120,000 clones, around nine tenths of them present only once. Material: peripheral blood. These receptors were collected from a human donor with active COVID-19. The donor label of this sample is uncertain.

The chain recombines TRBV7-9 with TRBJ1-1; D remains ambiguous. Germline loops: CDR1 SEHNR, CDR2 FQNEAQ (reference sequence). The V end was cut by 2 bases, the J end by 5 bases, with 12 bases between. The CDR3 has 14 residues. The CDR3 loop is CASSLSGGRTEAFF. The DNA for the CDR3 is TGTGCCAGCAGCTTATCAGGAGGGAGAACTGAAGCTTTCTTT.

V usage is TRBV7-9 and J usage is TRBJ1-2, with TRBD1 identical over 7 bases. The CDR3 loop spans 16 amino acids. With 0 bases clipped from V and 3 bases from J, the junction kept 7 bases outside the gene matches. Germline V gives CDR1 SEHNR, CDR2 FQNEAQ (reference sequence). CDR3 protein: CASSLAPVGGHYGYTF. Here the CDR3 DNA reads TGTGCCAGCAGCTTAGCGCCGGTAGGGGGCCACTATGGCTACACCTTC.

The V call is TRBV4-1, the J call TRBJ2-3; D unresolved. Germline V gene sequence: CDR1 MGHRA, CDR2 YSYEKL. Trimming shortened V by 4 bases and J by 2 bases, and 4 bases separated the two germline ends. This CDR3 comprises 12 residues. The CDR3 spells CASSLYTDTQYF. The CDR3 bases are TGCGCCAGCAGCCTATACACAGATACGCAGTATTTT.

J is TRBJ1-2 and V is TRBV9, with TRBD1 matching 12 bases. CDR1 is SGDLS and CDR2 is YYNGEE in the germline V gene. The CDR3 contains 15 residues. V gave up 6 bases and J gave up 5 bases; unmatched junction bases: 8. CDR3 region: CASTAGTGGAYGYTF. For the CDR3, the DNA is TGTGCCAGCACGGCGGGGACAGGGGGCGCGTATGGCTACACCTTC.

The chain uses TRBV6-6 and TRBJ1-1; D is possibly TRBD1 (6 bases). Germline V lookup: CDR1 MNHNY, CDR2 SVGAGI (reference sequence). Trimming removed 4 bases at V and 0 bases at J, with 12 bases between. This CDR3 contains 15 residues. CDR3 protein: CASSSHRVMNTEAFF. CDR3 DNA sequence: TGTGCCAGCAGTTCCCACAGGGTCATGAACACTGAAGCTTTCTTT.

This rearrangement joins TRBV7-9 to TRBJ1-4, with no clear D. Germline CDR1 SEHNR, CDR2 FQNEAQ (reference sequence). Trimming shortened V by 2 bases and J by 5 bases, and 12 bases separated the two germline ends. CDR3 length: 15 residues. The CDR3 spells CASSLSGQVNEKLFF. In nucleotides, the CDR3 is TGTGCCAGCAGCTTAAGTGGGCAGGTCAATGAAAAACTGTTTTTT.

The chain uses TRBV4-2 and TRBJ2-1, with 9 bases matching TRBD1. The CDR3 sequence is 16 residues long. With V trimmed by 2 bases and J by 8 bases, 10 bases remained unmatched. CDR1 LGHNA and CDR2 YNFKEQ come from the germline V gene. CDR3 DNA sequence: TGTGCCAGCAGCCAACCGACAGGGGGGATGGCCCATGAGCAGTTCTTC. As protein: CASSQPTGGMAHEQFF.